The rows below give T cell receptor beta chains drawn from one sample of a study of blood T cell repertoires in COVID-19. Measured with immunoSEQ multiplex PCR; TCRdb has only the in-frame clones, and not every one. This repertoire shows tens of thousands of clones, roughly 89% found once; its top ten account for roughly 5.2%. Sequenced: peripheral blood. These receptors were taken from a woman older than 75 with active COVID-19. Each CDR3 is given with its conserved first and last residue. A D gene is named only where the DNA matches it firmly. The size entry is marked missing in some rows and otherwise reads once, few, many or a size class.

clone_size j_call v_call d_call cdr3_aa cdr3_nt
. TRBJ2-3 TRBV7-2 TRBD1 CASTPGIRPTGADTQYF TGTGCCAGCACCCCCGGAATACGGCCGACAGGGGCAGATACGCAGTATTTT
. TRBJ2-3 TRBV9 TRBD2 CASSVEAGNTDTQYF TGTGCCAGCAGCGTAGAAGCGGGAAACACAGATACGCAGTATTTT
. TRBJ2-7 TRBV5-6 TRBD2 CASSSVGRDFEQYF TGTGCCAGCAGCAGCGTCGGGAGGGACTTCGAGCAGTACTTC
. TRBJ2-3 TRBV29-1 TRBD1 CSAQTGWTTDTQYF TGCAGCGCCCAGACAGGGTGGACCACAGATACGCAGTATTTT
. TRBJ2-2 TRBV30 TRBD2 CAWKLAVNTGELFF TGTGCCTGGAAACTAGCGGTAAACACCGGGGAGCTGTTTTTT
. TRBJ2-2 TRBV6-5 TRBD2 CASRGGRWTGELFF TGTGCCAGCAGGGGCGGGAGATGGACCGGGGAGCTGTTTTTT
. TRBJ2-1 TRBV19 . CASRPHTMPSYNEQFF TGTGCCAGTAGGCCCCATACTATGCCCTCCTACAATGAGCAGTTCTTC
. TRBJ2-7 TRBV10-3 TRBD1 CAISTGGPGEQYF TGTGCCATCAGTACAGGGGGCCCAGGGGAGCAGTACTTC
few TRBJ1-3 TRBV30 . CAWSAQGLGNTIYF TGTGCCTGGAGTGCCCAAGGACTGGGAAACACCATATATTTT
. TRBJ1-1 TRBV7-9 . CASSRGTRGGTEAFF TGTGCCAGCAGCCGCGGCACCCGGGGGGGCACTGAAGCTTTCTTT
. TRBJ1-5 TRBV10-3 . CAISDRPGGSNQPQHF TGTGCCATCAGTGATAGGCCGGGGGGGAGCAATCAGCCCCAGCATTTT
once TRBJ2-1 TRBV19 TRBD1 CASSFIPGQGSDEQFF TGTGCCAGTAGTTTCATACCGGGACAGGGCTCAGATGAGCAGTTCTTC
. TRBJ1-1 TRBV3-1/TRBV3-2 . CASNQEGRTEAFF TGTGCCAGCAATCAAGAGGGGAGAACTGAAGCTTTCTTT
. TRBJ2-2 TRBV24-1 TRBD1 CATSVTGTGGSGELFF TGTGCCACCAGTGTTACCGGGACAGGGGGTTCCGGGGAGCTGTTTTTT
. TRBJ1-1 TRBV4-3 TRBD1 CASSPGAGGSTEAFF TGCGCCAGCAGCCCCGGGGCAGGGGGCTCGACTGAAGCTTTCTTT
once TRBJ2-1 TRBV5-6 TRBD2 CASRLIGGTYNEQFF TGTGCCAGCAGGCTGATCGGGGGGACCTACAATGAGCAGTTCTTC
once TRBJ1-6 TRBV5-1 TRBD1 CASSSSTGYSPLHF TGCGCCAGCAGCTCGTCGACAGGGTATTCACCCCTCCACTTT
few TRBJ1-1 TRBV2 . CASSAGERAFF TGTGCCAGCAGTGCAGGGGAACGGGCTTTCTTT
. TRBJ2-3 TRBV5-1 TRBD2 CASSLLGAGGDTQYF TGCGCCAGCAGCCTTTTAGGGGCGGGAGGGGATACGCAGTATTTT
once TRBJ1-2 TRBV19 TRBD1 CASSMSPQGPYGYTF TGTGCCAGTAGTATGTCACCACAGGGGCCCTATGGCTACACCTTC
. TRBJ1-3 TRBV2 . CASSVVSLSGNTIYF TGTGCCAGCAGTGTAGTAAGCCTCTCTGGAAACACCATATATTTT
. TRBJ2-5 TRBV6-7 TRBD2 CASSYVASGKETQYF TGTGCCAGCAGTTACGTGGCTAGCGGGAAAGAGACCCAGTACTTC
. TRBJ2-2 TRBV7-2 TRBD1 CASSSRTGGATGELFF TGTGCCAGCAGCTCCCGGACAGGGGGCGCGACCGGGGAGCTGTTTTTT
. TRBJ2-3 TRBV5-6 TRBD2 CASSFSLAGLPDTQYF TGTGCCAGCAGCTTTAGCCTAGCGGGGCTCCCAGATACGCAGTATTTT
. TRBJ1-5 TRBV19 TRBD1 CASSAGQGKPQHF TGTGCCAGTAGTGCGGGACAGGGTAAGCCCCAGCATTTT
. TRBJ2-5 TRBV3-1/TRBV3-2 . CASSLRETQETQYF TGTGCCAGCAGCTTGAGGGAGACACAAGAGACCCAGTACTTC
once TRBJ2-7 TRBV28 TRBD2 CASSSGRREQYF TGTGCCAGCAGTAGCGGGAGGCGCGAGCAGTACTTC
. TRBJ2-1 TRBV2 TRBD1 CASTWTGLPNEQFF TGTGCCAGCACATGGACAGGCTTGCCTAATGAGCAGTTCTTC